Included here is one T cell receptor (beta chain) sequence, with context. Its antigen is as yet unknown. All TRB cDNA libraries came from 5' RACE performed with UMI labels. With the 5' RACE reads reprocessed, TCRdb shows one record per CDR3 protein and no DNA. Here the sample table reports about 26,000 distinct CDR3 sequences. The CDR3 is 13 amino acids. The germline V gene has CDR1 MNHNY and CDR2 SVGAGI (reference sequence). The data stem from a study of CXCR3-negative and CXCR3-positive naive CD8 T cells. Overall study results and limits: It was found that naive subsets had comparable surface CD5, and TCR strength was inferred from TRB CDR3 properties. TRB CDR3s were more hydrophobic in CXCR3-positive than in CXCR3-negative naive cells.

The specimen sequenced was naive CXCR3- CD8+ T cells from blood. Subset here: CD45RO-CCR7+CD27+CD95- naive CD8+ T cells lacking CXCR3 (TNR3-). The V gene is TRBV6-6, the J gene TRBJ2-5. This clonotype was obtained from a human donor in good health. Some clones in this sample may be carry-over from other donors' samples. The CDR3 region is CASSYVAQETQYF.